This TCR beta chain was captured in a study of shared clonotypes between healthy human individuals. Sequenced by immunoSEQ multiplex PCR; TCRdb stores in-frame clones only, minus some. Of roughly 2.2 million clones listed, about 92% are singletons. V dropped 4 bases and J dropped 0 bases, with 14 bases sitting between them. The CDR3 covers 16 residues. The germline gives CDR1 SGHNT, CDR2 YYREEE (reference sequence). What was sequenced was naive CD4+ T cells from PBMCs. As to subset: CD45RA+ positively selected. The chain is built from TRBV5-4 and TRBJ2-4; D may correspond to TRBD1 or TRBD2 (5 bases each). This receptor was identified in a man aged 18 to 35 in good health. Some clones in this sample may be carry-over from other donors' samples. The CDR3 region has the DNA TGTGCCAGCAGCATGGACGGGACCTTAGCCAAAAACATTCAGTACTTC. Translation gives CASSMDGTLAKNIQYF. The entire variable domain, with the rest obtained from reference TRBV5-4 and TRBJ2-4, is as follows: ETGVTQSPTHLIKTRGQQVTLRCSSQSGHNTVSWYQQALGQGPQFIFQYYREEENGRGNFPPRFSGLQFPNYSSELNVNALELDDSALYLCASSMDGTLAKNIQYFGAGTRLSVL.